Listed below are T cell receptor beta chains from one sample, sequenced in a study of T cells in Graves' hyperthyroidism and ophthalmopathy. TCRdb reanalysed the multiplex PCR reads using MiXCR and keeps one entry per CDR3 protein. The table has a few hundred thousand distinct CDR3 sequences, 46% seen once. Sample: peripheral blood or thyroid tissue (not recorded which). The receptors were gathered from a woman aged 18-35 years with Graves' hyperthyroidism. Each CDR3 is given with its conserved first and last residue. Each record gives: clone size, J gene, V gene, D gene, CDR3 protein, CDR3 DNA. D genes are given only for firm matches. Not all rows give a size; the values are once, few, many and, for expanded clones, a class.

few | TRBJ1-5 | TRBV29-1 | TRBD1 | CSVEDAEQGGQPQHF | TGCAGCGTTGAAGATGCGGAACAGGGGGGGCAGCCCCAGCATTTT
. | TRBJ2-2 | TRBV2 | TRBD1 | CASSKALQGTGELFF | TGTGCCAGCAGTAAAGCGCTTCAAGGGACAGGAGAGCTGTTTTTT
. | TRBJ1-6 | TRBV7-8 | . | CASSKLILGSNSPLHF | TGTGCCAGCAGCAAACTTATTTTAGGGTCTAACTCACCCCTCCACTTT
many | TRBJ1-2 | TRBV20-1 | . | CSARDTKNYGYTF | TGCAGTGCTAGGGACACCAAGAACTATGGCTACACCTTC
once | TRBJ2-2 | TRBV7-3 | TRBD1 | CASSSGGQGSTGELFF | TGTGCCAGCAGCTCGGGTGGACAGGGGTCAACCGGGGAGCTGTTTTTT
. | TRBJ1-1 | TRBV6-5 | . | CASSYGSGEPPEAFF | TGTGCCAGCAGTTACGGGTCCGGGGAACCCCCTGAAGCTTTCTTT
many | TRBJ2-2 | TRBV15 | . | CATSRDRITGELFF | TGTGCCACCAGCAGAGATCGTATTACCGGGGAGCTGTTTTTT
many | TRBJ1-1 | TRBV29-1 | . | CSVPRNTEAFF | TGCAGCGTTCCCAGGAACACTGAAGCTTTCTTT
few | TRBJ2-3 | TRBV10-3 | TRBD2 | CAISVPGTSDEQYF | TGTGCCATCAGTGTACCCGGGACTAGCGATGAGCAGTATTTT
many | TRBJ2-7 | TRBV6-5 | . | CASSYDGTFNRQYF | TGTGCCAGCAGTTACGACGGGACTTTCAACCGGCAGTACTTC
many | TRBJ2-7 | TRBV20-1 | . | CSARVGQGRRNEQYF | TGCAGTGCTAGAGTTGGGCAGGGTAGACGGAACGAGCAGTACTTC
many | TRBJ2-7 | TRBV19 | . | CASSKTTGTSREQYF | TGTGCCAGTAGTAAGACAACCGGGACTTCACGAGAGCAGTACTTC
many | TRBJ1-1 | TRBV5-5 | . | CASSLAVREGYSTEAFF | TGTGCCAGCAGCTTGGCGGTACGGGAGGGGTATTCCACTGAAGCTTTCTTT
. | TRBJ2-7 | TRBV29-1 | TRBD2 | CSQSRLADAYEQYF | TGCAGCCAAAGCCGACTAGCGGATGCCTACGAGCAGTACTTC
many | TRBJ2-7 | TRBV2 | TRBD2 | CASRGTSGTYEQYF | TGTGCCAGCAGGGGGACTAGCGGGACGTACGAGCAGTACTTC
many | TRBJ2-5 | TRBV3-1 | . | CASSQDPETETQYF | TGTGCCAGCAGCCAAGACCCAGAAACAGAGACCCAGTACTTC
. | TRBJ1-4 | TRBV4-2 | TRBD1 | CASSQPYSTGTGVDQEKLFF | TGTGCCAGCAGCCAACCTTACTCAACCGGGACAGGGGTCGATCAAGAAAAACTGTTTTTT
. | TRBJ1-5 | TRBV2 | . | CASRTEDRTSNQPQHF | TGTGCCAGCAGGACTGAGGACAGAACCAGCAATCAGCCCCAGCATTTT
many | TRBJ1-5 | TRBV2 | . | CASRRDHQPQHF | TGTGCCAGCAGACGGGATCATCAGCCCCAGCATTTT
few | TRBJ1-2 | TRBV4-1 | TRBD1 | CASSHAGTGLNYGYTF | TGCGCCAGCAGCCATGCCGGGACAGGTCTTAACTATGGCTACACCTTC
. | TRBJ1-1 | TRBV10-3 | . | CATSGLPNTEALF | TGTGCCACCAGTGGGCTGCCAAACACTGAAGCTCTCTTT
few | TRBJ1-1 | TRBV5-6 | . | CASSFGGLNTEAFF | TGTGCCAGCAGCTTTGGGGGTTTGAACACTGAAGCTTTCTTT
. | TRBJ1-5 | TRBV9 | . | CASSADGGSNQPQRF | TGTGCCAGCAGCGCAGACGGGGGCAGCAATCAGCCCCAGCGTTTT
few | TRBJ2-6 | TRBV12-3/TRBV12-4 | TRBD1 | CASSLGPSRGLFAGANVLTF | TGTGCCAGCAGTTTAGGCCCCAGCAGGGGGCTTTTTGCTGGGGCCAACGTCCTGACTTTC
. | TRBJ1-2 | TRBV7-9 | TRBD1 | CASSVGDRGYGYTF | TGTGCCAGCAGTGTAGGAGACAGGGGCTATGGCTACACCTTC
. | TRBJ2-7 | TRBV5-1 | TRBD2 | CASSPWLAGSSYEQYF | TGCGCCAGCAGCCCCTGGCTAGCGGGAAGCTCCTACGAGCAGTACTTC
many | TRBJ1-2 | TRBV27 | TRBD1 | CASSLDREIYGYTF | TGTGCCAGCAGTCTTGACAGGGAGATCTATGGCTACACCTTC